This T cell receptor beta chain was observed in a study of control samples from healthy donors and cancer patients. CDR1 and CDR2 from the germline V gene are SGHRS and YFSETQ. V was clipped by 5 bases and J by 1 base, with 15 bases between them. CDR3 length: 15 amino acids. Assay used: immunoSEQ multiplex PCR; TCRdb lists only in-frame clones, some missing. The table includes 200,000 to 250,000 clones, roughly 94% detected once. Material: blood. This clonotype was sampled from a man in his fifties or sixties in good health. The chain joins TRBV5-1 to TRBJ1-1; D is unclear. Here the CDR3 reads CASRGPQGSNTEAFF. Here the CDR3 DNA reads TGCGCCAGCAGGGGTCCCCAAGGGTCGAACACTGAAGCTTTCTTT. Complete variable domain (other parts from reference TRBV5-1 and TRBJ1-1): KAGVTQTPRYLIKTRGQQVTLSCSPISGHRSVSWYQQTPGQGLQFLFEYFSETQRNKGNFPGRFSGRQFSNSRSEMNVSTLELGDSALYLCASRGPQGSNTEAFFGQGTRLTVV.